A single sample gave rise to the 15 T cell receptor beta chains below, sequenced in a study of T-cell reconstitution after alpha-beta-depleted transplantation in children. This sample's TCRbeta library carried unique molecular identifier barcodes. MiXCR, run by TCRdb on the PCR reads, gives a single entry per CDR3 protein. The sample lists around 960,000 distinct CDR3 sequences, roughly 29% occurring once. Material: PBMCs, mostly from graft donor cells, obtained 360 days after TCRalphabeta/CD19-depleted stem cell transplant. Receptors were obtained from a boy under two years old who had a stem cell transplant for SCID, so the T cells may come from the graft donor.

This chain joins TRBV5-5 and TRBJ1-5, with 10 bases aligning to TRBD1. The CDR3 contains 15 residues. CDR1 and CDR2 from the germline V gene are SGHKS and YYEKEE (reference sequence). J gave up 6 bases and V 0 bases, and 3 bases lay outside the gene matches. This chain's CDR3 is CASSLEDRGGQPQHF. The CDR3 nucleotides read TGTGCCAGCAGCTTGGAGGACAGGGGGGGTCAGCCCCAGCATTTT.

This clonotype was found a few times. The rearrangement links TRBV20-1 to TRBJ1-6; TRBD1 aligns across 7 bases. V shed 3 bases and J 9 bases; nucleotides not matched to a gene: 8. Germline V CDR1 and CDR2: DFQATT, SNEGSKA (reference sequence). The CDR3 is 14 amino acids. CDR3 nucleotide sequence: TGCAGTGCTAGTAGAGGGGACAGAGTTTCACCCCTCCACTTT. Protein sequence: CSASRGDRVSPLHF.

This chain links TRBV3-1 with TRBJ2-1; no firm D call. The length of the CDR3 is 12 residues. Germline-derived CDR1 and CDR2 are LGHDT and YNNKEL (reference sequence). V was cut by 4 bases and J by 15 bases, with 16 bases left in between. This CDR3 is CASSLGPRVRFF. CDR3 nucleotide sequence: TGTGCCAGCAGCCTCGGCCCTAGGGTTAGGTTCTTC.

This sequence joins TRBV6-1 and TRBJ1-2; 7 positions match TRBD1. Germline V gene sequence: CDR1 MNHNS, CDR2 SASEGT. Unmatched junction bases numbered 8, after V lost 6 bases and J lost 4 bases. The CDR3 contains 14 residues. CDR3 in DNA: TGTGCCAGCAGGATGGGACAGACCTTCTATGGCTACACCTTC. It is translated as CASRMGQTFYGYTF.

This rearrangement joins TRBV10-3 to TRBJ2-6, with D unresolved. Germline V CDR1 and CDR2: ENHRY, SYGVKD. V was shortened by 4 bases and J by 0 bases, with 13 bases between the two germline ends. CDR3 length equals 17 residues. The CDR3 spells CAISVNTASSGANVLTF. CDR3 nucleotide sequence: TGTGCCATCAGTGTGAATACGGCCAGCTCTGGGGCCAACGTCCTGACTTTC.

The chain has TRBV7-2 and TRBJ2-1; D unresolved. Looked up from germline, CDR1 is SGHTA and CDR2 is FQGNSA. The CDR3 consists of 15 residues. Trimming took off 4 bases at V and 7 bases at J, with 17 bases between the two ends. The CDR3 nucleotides are TGTGCCAGCAGCTATCGTCTGGTGTTTGGTAATGAGCAGTTCTTC. This gives the protein CASSYRLVFGNEQFF.

V is TRBV7-3 and J is TRBJ2-3; a weak D match, TRBD1 (6 bases). V was pared by 3 bases and J by 2 bases, with 18 bases between. CDR1 is SGHTA, CDR2 FQGTGA, per germline. The CDR3 extends over 17 amino acids. The CDR3 bases are TGTGCCAGCAGCTTCCCAACAGGGTACGGGGCCACAGATACGCAGTATTTT. Translated: CASSFPTGYGATDTQYF.

This clonotype has more than one count but fewer than ten. The rearrangement uses TRBV12-3 or TRBV12-4 and TRBJ2-7, with 9 bases identical to TRBD1. The V segment lost 5 bases and the J segment 0 bases; nucleotides outside the gene matches: 5. This CDR3 has 15 amino acids. The chain's CDR3 is CASSVRDRVSYEQYF. The CDR3 DNA reads as TGTGCCAGCAGTGTCCGGGACAGGGTCTCCTACGAGCAGTACTTC.

This clonotype has just a few counts. This chain joins TRBV6-2 or TRBV6-3 and TRBJ2-4, with 7 bases fitting TRBD2. The germline CDR1 and CDR2 sequences are MNHEY and SVGEGT. This CDR3 is 15 amino acids long. Losses at the gene ends were 5 bases for V and 6 bases for J; bases not matched to a gene: 10. For the CDR3, the DNA is TGTGCCAGCAGTCGCACACTAGCGTACGGAAACATTCAGTACTTC. Its translation: CASSRTLAYGNIQYF.

This clonotype was found a few times. The chain links TRBV6-5 to TRBJ2-5, with 14 bases lining up with TRBD2. Germline V CDR1 and CDR2: MNHEY, SVGAGI. The junction had 15 bases not matched to a gene; V was cut back by 2 bases and J by 7 bases. The CDR3 sequence is 19 residues long. CDR3 bases: TGTGCCAGCAGTTACCGCTTGACTAGCGGGGGGGGTACCCTTTGGACCCAGTACTTC. Translating gives CASSYRLTSGGGTLWTQYF.

The rearrangement joins TRBV5-1 to TRBJ2-3; D uncertain. From germline, CDR1 is SGHRS and CDR2 YFSETQ. This CDR3 is 15 amino acids long. V was pared by 5 bases and J by 3 bases, with 16 bases between. The CDR3 loop is CASRPQLQKTDTQYF. The DNA of the CDR3 is TGCGCCAGCAGACCACAATTACAGAAAACAGATACGCAGTATTTT.

This clonotype was recorded a few times. The chain recombines TRBV18 with TRBJ2-7, with TRBD1 identical over 8 bases. The V and J ends lost 5 bases and 6 bases, in that order; junction bases with no gene match: 3. The CDR3 extends over 12 amino acids. The germline V gene has CDR1 KGHSH and CDR2 LQKENI. CDR3 amino acids: CASSKGQAEQYF. CDR3 nucleotides: TGTGCCAGCTCAAAGGGACAGGCCGAGCAGTACTTC.

The table lists this clonotype with a few counts. V usage is TRBV6-2 or TRBV6-3 and J usage is TRBJ2-1, with TRBD2 identical over 7 bases. The CDR3 runs to 17 residues. The V gene end was trimmed by 7 bases and the J gene end by 0 bases; junction bases not matched to a gene: 12. Per germline, CDR1 MNHEY and CDR2 SVGEGT. The CDR3 sequence: CASISTSLLSSYNEQFF. Here the CDR3 DNA reads TGTGCCAGCATCTCGACTAGCCTGCTGAGCTCCTACAATGAGCAGTTCTTC.

The genes are TRBV20-1 and TRBJ2-5; 7 bases agree with TRBD1. From germline, CDR1 is DFQATT and CDR2 SNEGSKA (reference sequence). After removal of 1 base from V and 5 bases from J, the junction contained 4 bases not matched to a gene. The CDR3 consists of 13 residues. The CDR3 DNA follows: TGCAGTGCTAGAGTGAGGGGGCCCGAGACCCAGTACTTC. It translates to CSARVRGPETQYF.

As DNA, the CDR3 is TGTGCCAGCAGCGAGGCTCAGGCGGTGCCTACAGGCTACACCTTC. Translating gives CASSEAQAVPTGYTF. The rearrangement uses TRBV4-2 and TRBJ1-2; the D is unclear. Germline assignment: CDR1 LGHNA and CDR2 YNFKEQ. The V end was cut by 5 bases, the J end by 8 bases, with 21 bases between. This CDR3 is 15 amino acids long.